What follows is one T cell receptor beta chain and its context. Original handling: It was from reference gene primer amplification that nucleated cell counts were estimated. The protocol was immunoSEQ multiplex PCR, while the TCRdb copy is restricted to in-frame clones and leaves out a portion. V and J calls and clone size are those listed in that table; D and trimming were worked out from the DNA. This table has 150,000 to 200,000 clones, about four fifths appearing once. This CDR3 has 14 residues. V was pared by 4 bases and J by 3 bases, with 6 bases of the junction left unmatched. CDR1 is SGHRS, CDR2 YFSETQ, per germline. The record originates from a study of blood T cell repertoires in COVID-19. For the study at large: Some COVID-19 samples were acute and others convalescent; all came from the United States, Italy and Spain. Sample material is recorded as cDNA or gDNA derived from T cells, B-cell-depleted T cells, or PBMCs.

The rearrangement links TRBV5-1 to TRBJ1-1, with 7 bases identical to TRBD1. This sequence was found in an older man with active or convalescent COVID-19. The sample comprised peripheral blood. CDR3 sequence (DNA): TGCGCCAGCAGCACTCAAGGGACAGACACTGAAGCTTTCTTT. It yields the protein CASSTQGTDTEAFF.